The 20 T cell receptor beta chains given below trace back to one sample, sequenced in a study of cytomegalovirus exposure and HLA in healthy donors. Both 60 Vbeta primers and 13 Jbeta primers went into the PCR. Using immunoSEQ multiplex PCR, the repertoire was profiled, and TCRdb retains in-frame clones only, with some absent. The sample includes about 55,000 clones. The sample taken for sequencing was PBMCs. The receptors come from a man aged 50-59 years in good health and CMV-seropositive.

This chain uses TRBV6-1 with TRBJ1-1; TRBD1 is a possible D gene (5 bases). CDR3 length equals 13 residues. Trimming shortened V by 5 bases and J by 7 bases, and 14 bases separated the two germline ends. Germline V gene lookup returns CDR1 MNHNS and CDR2 SASEGT. In DNA form, the CDR3 reads TGTGCCAGCAGTCAAGGGGCTACCGGTGAAGCTTTCTTT. As protein: CASSQGATGEAFF.

The chain links TRBV5-4 to TRBJ2-3, with TRBD1 as a possible D gene (5 bases). Germline V gives CDR1 SGHNT, CDR2 YYREEE (reference sequence). Trimming took 1 base from V and 4 from J, leaving 10 bases between them. This CDR3 is built from 14 residues. CDR3 in amino acids: CASSLPDNSDTQYF. Here the CDR3 DNA reads TGTGCCAGCAGCTTGCCGGACAATTCAGATACGCAGTATTTT.

The chain combines TRBV18 with TRBJ1-1; 9 nucleotides line up with TRBD1. The CDR3 is 15 residues long. Germline CDR1 and CDR2: KGHSH and LQKENI. Losses at the gene ends were 6 bases for V and 2 bases for J; bases not matched to a gene: 7. CDR3 protein: CASSPGQGRNTEAFF. CDR3 sequence (DNA): TGTGCCAGCTCCCCGGGACAGGGTAGAAACACTGAAGCTTTCTTT. The whole variable domain, remainder taken from reference TRBV18 and TRBJ1-1, is NAGVMQNPRHLVRRRGQEARLRCSPMKGHSHVYWYRQLPEEGLKFMVYLQKENIIDESGMPKERFSAEFPKEGPSILRIQQVVRGDSAAYFCASSPGQGRNTEAFFGQGTRLTVV.

This chain connects TRBV4-2 to TRBJ2-3; D is uncertain. The germline gives CDR1 LGHNA, CDR2 YNFKEQ. This CDR3 has 15 amino acids. Trimming shortened V by 0 bases and J by 0 bases, and 7 bases separated the two germline ends. CDR3 in amino acids: CASSQDTTSTDTQYF. The DNA of the CDR3 is TGTGCCAGCAGCCAAGATACGACTAGCACAGATACGCAGTATTTT.

Details on this clone: In the same sample, other DNA sequences code for this CDR3. V and J are TRBV5-1 and TRBJ1-2, with a tentative D call TRBD1 (6 bases). The CDR3 totals 14 residues. V lost 4 bases, J lost 8 bases, and 18 bases lay in between. CDR1 and CDR2 (germline): SGHRS, YFSETQ. In nucleotides, the CDR3 is TGCGCCAGCAGCCCCTGGGGGGGGGCGCAAGGCTACACCTTC. It codes for CASSPWGGAQGYTF.

V is TRBV19 and J is TRBJ2-5; maybe TRBD2 (5 bases). Gene TRBJ2-7 matches the end of the DNA better, so the J call may be wrong. This CDR3 spans 14 amino acids. Germline V gives CDR1 LNHDA, CDR2 SQIVND (reference sequence). CDR3 region: CASSQSSGNYEQYF. CDR3 nucleotide sequence: TGTGCCAGTAGTCAGTCCTCCGGGAACTACGAGCAGTACTTC.

The V call is TRBV15, the J call TRBJ1-5; D gene unclear. The V end lost 5 bases, the J end lost 5 bases, and 13 bases lay between the germline ends. The CDR3 has 14 amino acids. Germline CDR1 reads LNHNV; CDR2 reads YYDKDF (reference sequence). This CDR3 reads CATSVKYEDQPQHF. CDR3 sequence (DNA): TGTGCCACCAGCGTTAAGTATGAGGATCAGCCCCAGCATTTT.

The chain joins TRBV29-1 to TRBJ1-5, with 7 positions matching TRBD1. The CDR3 length is 13 residues. The V and J ends lost 4 bases and 5 bases, in that order; junction bases with no gene match: 5. Per germline, CDR1 SQVTM and CDR2 ANQGSEA. CDR3 loop: CSVGQGVDQPQHF. The DNA of the CDR3 is TGCAGCGTTGGTCAGGGGGTTGATCAGCCCCAGCATTTT.

This chain connects TRBV6-4 to TRBJ2-1, with 13 positions matching TRBD2. The CDR3 loop spans 15 amino acids. Per the germline V gene, CDR1 is MRHNA and CDR2 is SNTAGT. V trimming: 3 bases; J trimming: 7 bases; junction bases outside the gene matches: 3. The CDR3 spells CASSELAGGPNEQFF. In nucleotides, the CDR3 is TGTGCCAGCAGTGAACTAGCGGGGGGGCCGAATGAGCAGTTCTTC.

The V call is TRBV4-1, the J call TRBJ2-1; 8 bases match TRBD2. Germline V gene lookup returns CDR1 MGHRA and CDR2 YSYEKL. CDR3 size: 17 residues. V shed 0 bases, J shed 9 bases, and the junction held 13 bases outside the gene matches. This CDR3 is CASSQDPTWGLESEQFF. The CDR3 nucleotides read TGCGCCAGCAGCCAAGACCCCACCTGGGGACTAGAGAGTGAGCAGTTCTTC.

The chain joins TRBV30 to TRBJ1-2; a possible D gene is TRBD1 (6 bases). CDR1 and CDR2 from the germline V gene are GTSNPN and SVGIG (reference sequence). V was cut by 2 bases and J by 7 bases, with 17 bases left in between. The CDR3 loop spans 14 amino acids. CDR3 protein: CAWSTGTTVSGYTF. CDR3 bases: TGTGCCTGGAGTACAGGGACGACGGTTAGTGGCTACACCTTC.

The chain employs TRBV30 and TRBJ2-3; weak D call: TRBD2 (7 bases). Trimming cost V 8 bases and J 0 bases, with 9 bases left between them. The germline V gene has CDR1 GTSNPN and CDR2 SVGIG (reference sequence). This CDR3 is built from 12 residues. The CDR3 DNA reads as TGTGCCGGGGGGGCCAGCACAGATACGCAGTATTTT. Its translation: CAGGASTDTQYF.

The rearrangement uses TRBV19 and TRBJ2-6; tentative D call: TRBD1 (6 bases). In germline, CDR1 is LNHDA, CDR2 SQIVND (reference sequence). V lost 1 base and J 0 bases, leaving 13 bases between the germline ends. The CDR3 contains 18 residues. The CDR3 protein is CASSIVTGVGSGANVLTF. The CDR3 DNA sequence: TGTGCCAGTAGTATAGTGACAGGTGTGGGCTCTGGGGCCAACGTCCTGACTTTC.

The chain uses TRBV4-1 and TRBJ2-1, with 8 bases aligning to TRBD2. The CDR3 length is 12 residues. The V and J ends lost 10 bases and 8 bases, in that order; junction bases with no gene match: 7. Germline-derived CDR1 and CDR2 are MGHRA and YSYEKL. CDR3 protein: CATRGGEHEQFF. CDR3 sequence (DNA): TGCGCCACCCGGGGGGGAGAACATGAGCAGTTCTTC.

The chain couples TRBV19 to TRBJ1-3; 7 bases agree with TRBD1. Looked up from germline, CDR1 is LNHDA and CDR2 is SQIVND (reference sequence). The CDR3 length is 15 residues. Germline trimming cut 6 bases from V and 1 base from J; bases unmatched to any gene: 6. CDR3 nucleotides: TGTGCCAGTAGCACTACAGGGGTATCTGGAAACACCATATATTTT. It yields the protein CASSTTGVSGNTIYF.

The chain combines TRBV6-5 with TRBJ1-2, with 10 bases aligning to TRBD1. CDR1 MNHEY and CDR2 SVGAGI come from the germline V gene. The CDR3 loop spans 15 amino acids. The V segment lost 6 bases and the J segment 7 bases; nucleotides outside the gene matches: 11. The CDR3 nucleotides are TGTGCCAGCAGGGACCAGGACAGGGGGAGTCTTGGCTACACCTTC. This translates into CASRDQDRGSLGYTF.

The rearrangement links TRBV6-5 to TRBJ1-2; D is possibly TRBD1 (6 bases). V was trimmed by 2 bases and J by 8 bases, leaving 15 bases between them. The CDR3 extends over 14 amino acids. Germline V gene lookup returns CDR1 MNHEY and CDR2 SVGAGI. The CDR3 protein is CASSYGGGAGGYTF. The CDR3 nucleotides read TGTGCCAGCAGTTACGGAGGGGGGGCCGGAGGCTACACCTTC.

CDR3 in amino acids: CATSKRGGRISGNTIYF. CDR3 bases: TGTGCCACCAGCAAAAGGGGGGGACGGATCTCTGGAAACACCATATATTTT. This chain links TRBV15 with TRBJ1-3; D perhaps matches TRBD1 (6 bases). V was cut by 4 bases and J by 0 bases, with 16 bases left in between. Germline loops: CDR1 LNHNV, CDR2 YYDKDF (reference sequence). The CDR3 has 17 amino acids.

This chain joins TRBV7-6 and TRBJ2-7, with D unclear. The V gene lost 5 bases and the J gene lost 3 bases, with 14 bases spanning the gap. From germline, CDR1 is SGHVS and CDR2 FNYEAQ. CDR3 length: 14 residues. The CDR3 protein is CASSPPGAIYEQYF. The DNA for the CDR3 is TGTGCCAGCAGCCCGCCCGGTGCAATCTACGAGCAGTACTTC.

The chain joins TRBV18 to TRBJ2-1, with TRBD2 identical over 8 bases. The CDR3 totals 19 residues. Germline values: CDR1 KGHSH, CDR2 LQKENI. After removal of 4 bases from V and 7 bases from J, the junction contained 21 bases not matched to a gene. The CDR3 is CASSQGRTLAGPGPNEQFF. CDR3 nucleotides: TGTGCCAGCTCACAGGGACGGACATTAGCGGGACCAGGTCCAAATGAGCAGTTCTTC.